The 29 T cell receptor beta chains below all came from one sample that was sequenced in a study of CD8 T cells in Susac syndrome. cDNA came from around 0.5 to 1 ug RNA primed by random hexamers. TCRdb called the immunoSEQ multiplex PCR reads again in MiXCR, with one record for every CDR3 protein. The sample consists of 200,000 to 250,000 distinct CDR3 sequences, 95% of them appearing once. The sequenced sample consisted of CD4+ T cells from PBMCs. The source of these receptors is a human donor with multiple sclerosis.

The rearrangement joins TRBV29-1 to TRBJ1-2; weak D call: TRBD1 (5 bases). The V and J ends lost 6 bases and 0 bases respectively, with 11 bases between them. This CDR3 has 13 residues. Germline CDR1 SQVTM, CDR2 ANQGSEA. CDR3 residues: CSVMDTSNYGYTF. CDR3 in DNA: TGCAGCGTGATGGACACCTCTAACTATGGCTACACCTTC.

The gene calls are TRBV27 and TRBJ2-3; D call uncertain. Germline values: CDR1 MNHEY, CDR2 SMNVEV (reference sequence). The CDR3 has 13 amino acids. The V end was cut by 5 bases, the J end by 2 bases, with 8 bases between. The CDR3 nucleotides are TGTGCCAGCAGTAGACCGCACACAGATACGCAGTATTTT. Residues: CASSRPHTDTQYF.

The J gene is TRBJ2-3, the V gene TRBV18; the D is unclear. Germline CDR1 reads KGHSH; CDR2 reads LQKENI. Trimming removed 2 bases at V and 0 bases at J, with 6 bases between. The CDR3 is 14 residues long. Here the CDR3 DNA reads TGTGCCAGCTCACCAAGGATCAGCACAGATACGCAGTATTTT. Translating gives CASSPRISTDTQYF.

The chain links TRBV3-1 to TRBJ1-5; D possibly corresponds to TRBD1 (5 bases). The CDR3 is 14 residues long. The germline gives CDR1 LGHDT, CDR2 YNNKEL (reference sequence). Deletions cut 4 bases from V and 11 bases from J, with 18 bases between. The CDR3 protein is CASSPEEGPGTQHF. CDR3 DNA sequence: TGTGCCAGCAGCCCCGAGGAGGGGCCAGGGACCCAGCATTTT.

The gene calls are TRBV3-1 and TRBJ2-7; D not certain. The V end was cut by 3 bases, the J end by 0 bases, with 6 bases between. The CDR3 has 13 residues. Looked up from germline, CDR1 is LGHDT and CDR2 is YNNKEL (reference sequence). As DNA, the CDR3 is TGTGCCAGCAGCCAGGGCCACTCCTACGAGCAGTACTTC. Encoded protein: CASSQGHSYEQYF.

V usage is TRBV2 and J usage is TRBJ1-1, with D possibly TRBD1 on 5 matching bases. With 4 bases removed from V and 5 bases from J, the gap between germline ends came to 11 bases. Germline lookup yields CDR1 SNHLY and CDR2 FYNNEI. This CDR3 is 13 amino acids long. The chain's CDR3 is CASSAGRETEAFF. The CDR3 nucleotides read TGTGCCAGCAGTGCAGGGAGGGAAACTGAAGCTTTCTTT.

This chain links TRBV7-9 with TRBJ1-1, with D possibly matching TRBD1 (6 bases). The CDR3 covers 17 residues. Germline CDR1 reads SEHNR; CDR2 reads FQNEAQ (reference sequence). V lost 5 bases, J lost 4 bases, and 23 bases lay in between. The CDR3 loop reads CASSLGDGGARGTEAFF. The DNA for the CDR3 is TGTGCCAGCAGCCTGGGTGATGGGGGGGCAAGGGGCACTGAAGCTTTCTTT.

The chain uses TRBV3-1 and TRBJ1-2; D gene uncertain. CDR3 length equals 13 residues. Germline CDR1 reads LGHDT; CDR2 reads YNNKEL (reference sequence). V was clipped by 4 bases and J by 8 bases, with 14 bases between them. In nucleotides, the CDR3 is TGTGCCAGCAGCCCCGGCCCCGAGCCCGGCTACACCTTC. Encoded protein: CASSPGPEPGYTF.

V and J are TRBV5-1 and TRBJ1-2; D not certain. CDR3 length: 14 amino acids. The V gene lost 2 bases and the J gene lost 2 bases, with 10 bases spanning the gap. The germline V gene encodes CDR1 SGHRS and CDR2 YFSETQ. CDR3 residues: CASSLNVRNYGYTF. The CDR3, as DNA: TGCGCCAGCAGCTTAAACGTCCGGAACTATGGCTACACCTTC.

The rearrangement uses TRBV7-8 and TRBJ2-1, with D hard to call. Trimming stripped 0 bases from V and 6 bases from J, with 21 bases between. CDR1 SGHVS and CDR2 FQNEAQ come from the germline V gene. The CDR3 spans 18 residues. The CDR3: CASSLALWAVGTVNEQFF. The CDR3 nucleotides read TGTGCCAGCAGCTTAGCGTTGTGGGCCGTGGGTACCGTCAATGAGCAGTTCTTC.

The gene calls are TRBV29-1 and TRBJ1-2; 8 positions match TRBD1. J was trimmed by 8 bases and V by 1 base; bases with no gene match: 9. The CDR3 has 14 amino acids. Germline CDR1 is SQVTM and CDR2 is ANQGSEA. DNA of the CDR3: TGCAGCGTTGAAGGGATGGACAGGGCTTACGGCTACACCTTC. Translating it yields CSVEGMDRAYGYTF. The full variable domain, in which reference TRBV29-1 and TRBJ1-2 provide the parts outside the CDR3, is SAVISQKPSRDICQRGTSLTIQCQVDSQVTMMFWYRQQPGQSLTLIATANQGSEATYESGFVIDKFPISRPNLTFSTLTVSNMSPEDSSIYLCSVEGMDRAYGYTFGSGTRLTVV.

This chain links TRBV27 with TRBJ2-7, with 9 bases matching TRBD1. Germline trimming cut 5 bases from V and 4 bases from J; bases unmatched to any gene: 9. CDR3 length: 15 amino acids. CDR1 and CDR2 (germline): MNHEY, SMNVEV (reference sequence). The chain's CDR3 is CASSPLTGGSYEQYF. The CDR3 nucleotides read TGTGCCAGCAGTCCCCTAACAGGGGGCAGTTACGAGCAGTACTTC.

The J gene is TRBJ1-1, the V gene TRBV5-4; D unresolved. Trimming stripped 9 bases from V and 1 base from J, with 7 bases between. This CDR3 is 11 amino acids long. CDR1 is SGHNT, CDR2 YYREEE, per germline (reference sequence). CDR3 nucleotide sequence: TGTGCCACCCGGTCGAACACTGAAGCTTTCTTT. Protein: CATRSNTEAFF.

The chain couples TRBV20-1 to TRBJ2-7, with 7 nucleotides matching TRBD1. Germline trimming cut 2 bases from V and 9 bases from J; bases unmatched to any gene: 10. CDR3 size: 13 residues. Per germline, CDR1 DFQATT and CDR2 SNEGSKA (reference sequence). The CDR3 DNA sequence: TGCAGTGCTAGAAGTCCGGGACAGAGCGCGCAGTACTTC. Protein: CSARSPGQSAQYF.

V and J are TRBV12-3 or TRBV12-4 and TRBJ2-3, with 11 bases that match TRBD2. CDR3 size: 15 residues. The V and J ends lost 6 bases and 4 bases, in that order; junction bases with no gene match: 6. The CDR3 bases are TGTGCCAGCAGCAAACTAGCGGGAGTATCAGATACGCAGTATTTT. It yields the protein CASSKLAGVSDTQYF.

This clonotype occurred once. This CDR3 is CSARDLRTGSGRSTDTQYF. Written as DNA, the CDR3 is TGCAGTGCTAGAGATCTCCGGACAGGGAGTGGAAGAAGCACAGATACGCAGTATTTT. This rearrangement joins TRBV20-1 to TRBJ2-3; 8 nucleotides agree with TRBD1. After removal of 0 bases from V and 0 bases from J, the junction contained 14 bases not matched to a gene. The CDR3 spans 19 residues. Per the germline V gene, CDR1 is DFQATT and CDR2 is SNEGSKA (reference sequence).

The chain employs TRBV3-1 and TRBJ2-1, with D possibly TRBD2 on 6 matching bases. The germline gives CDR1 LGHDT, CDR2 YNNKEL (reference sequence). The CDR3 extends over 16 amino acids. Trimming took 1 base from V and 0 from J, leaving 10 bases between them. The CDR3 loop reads CASSQGVGGSYNEQFF. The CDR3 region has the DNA TGTGCCAGCAGCCAAGGTGTCGGGGGCTCCTACAATGAGCAGTTCTTC.

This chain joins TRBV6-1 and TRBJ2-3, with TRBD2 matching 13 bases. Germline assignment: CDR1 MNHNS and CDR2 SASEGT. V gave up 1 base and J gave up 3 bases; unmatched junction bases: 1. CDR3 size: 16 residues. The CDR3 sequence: CASSEELAGGTDTQYF. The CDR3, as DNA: TGTGCCAGCAGTGAAGAACTAGCGGGAGGGACAGATACGCAGTATTTT.

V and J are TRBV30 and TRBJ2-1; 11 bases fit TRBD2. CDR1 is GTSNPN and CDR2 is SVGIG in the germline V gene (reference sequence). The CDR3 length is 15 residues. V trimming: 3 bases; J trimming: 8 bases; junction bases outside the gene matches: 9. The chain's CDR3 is CAWSFGSGRVDEQFF. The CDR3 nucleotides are TGTGCCTGGAGCTTCGGTAGCGGGAGGGTTGATGAGCAGTTCTTC.

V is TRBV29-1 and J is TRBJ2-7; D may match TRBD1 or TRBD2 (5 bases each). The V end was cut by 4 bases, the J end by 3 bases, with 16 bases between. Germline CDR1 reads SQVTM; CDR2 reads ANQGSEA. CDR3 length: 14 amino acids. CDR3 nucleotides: TGCAGCGTTGGGGTCAAGGGACGGGTCTACGAGCAGTACTTC. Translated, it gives CSVGVKGRVYEQYF.

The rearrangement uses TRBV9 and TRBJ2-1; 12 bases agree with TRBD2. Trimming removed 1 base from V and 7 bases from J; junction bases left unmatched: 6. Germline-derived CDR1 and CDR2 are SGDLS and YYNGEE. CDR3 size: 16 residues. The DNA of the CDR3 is TGTGCCAGCAGCGTAACGACTAGCGGGAGTGATAATGAGCAGTTCTTC. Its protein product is CASSVTTSGSDNEQFF.

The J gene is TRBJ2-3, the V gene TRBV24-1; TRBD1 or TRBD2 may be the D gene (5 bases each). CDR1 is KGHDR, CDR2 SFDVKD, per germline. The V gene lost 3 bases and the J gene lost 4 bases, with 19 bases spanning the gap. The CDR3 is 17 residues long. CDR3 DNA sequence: TGTGCCACCAGTGATGGCGGTGGACCTCGGGGCGCAGATACGCAGTATTTT. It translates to CATSDGGGPRGADTQYF.

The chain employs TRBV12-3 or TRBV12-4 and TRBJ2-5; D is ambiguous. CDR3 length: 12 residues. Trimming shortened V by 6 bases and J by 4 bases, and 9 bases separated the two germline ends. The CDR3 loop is CASSPFLETQYF. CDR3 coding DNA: TGTGCCAGCAGCCCCTTCTTAGAGACCCAGTACTTC.

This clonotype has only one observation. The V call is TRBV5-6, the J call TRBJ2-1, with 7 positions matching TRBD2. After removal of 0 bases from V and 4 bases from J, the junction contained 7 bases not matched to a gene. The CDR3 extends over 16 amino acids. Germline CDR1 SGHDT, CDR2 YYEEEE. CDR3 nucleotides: TGTGCCAGCAGCTTGGTTGCGGGAGCCAGGTACAATGAGCAGTTCTTC. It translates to CASSLVAGARYNEQFF.

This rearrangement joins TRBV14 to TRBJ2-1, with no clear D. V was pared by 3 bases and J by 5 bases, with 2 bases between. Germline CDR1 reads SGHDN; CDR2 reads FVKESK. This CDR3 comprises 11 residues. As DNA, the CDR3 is TGTGCCAGCAGCCAGAACAATGAGCAGTTCTTC. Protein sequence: CASSQNNEQFF. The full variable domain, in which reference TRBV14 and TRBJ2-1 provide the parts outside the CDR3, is EAGVTQFPSHSVIEKGQTVTLRCDPISGHDNLYWYRRVMGKEIKFLLHFVKESKQDESGMPNNRFLAERTGGTYSTLKVQPAELEDSGVYFCASSQNNEQFFGPGTRLTVL.

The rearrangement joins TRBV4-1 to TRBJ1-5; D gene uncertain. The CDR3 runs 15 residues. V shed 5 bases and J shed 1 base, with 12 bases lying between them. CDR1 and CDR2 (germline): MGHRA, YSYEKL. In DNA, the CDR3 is TGCGCCAGCAGCGTTGGGTTATCAAGCAATCAGCCCCAGCATTTT. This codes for CASSVGLSSNQPQHF.

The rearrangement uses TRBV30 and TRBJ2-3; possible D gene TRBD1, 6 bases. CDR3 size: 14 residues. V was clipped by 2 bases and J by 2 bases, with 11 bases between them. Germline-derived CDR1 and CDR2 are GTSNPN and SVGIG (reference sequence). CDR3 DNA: TGTGCCTGGAGTCAGGGGATTGTCACAGATACGCAGTATTTT. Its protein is CAWSQGIVTDTQYF.

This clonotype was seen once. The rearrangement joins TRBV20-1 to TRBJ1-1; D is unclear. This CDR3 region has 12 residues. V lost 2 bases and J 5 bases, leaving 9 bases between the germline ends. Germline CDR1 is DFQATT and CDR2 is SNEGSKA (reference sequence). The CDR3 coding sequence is TGCAGTGCTAGAAGGGCCCAGACTGAAGCTTTCTTT. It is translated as CSARRAQTEAFF.

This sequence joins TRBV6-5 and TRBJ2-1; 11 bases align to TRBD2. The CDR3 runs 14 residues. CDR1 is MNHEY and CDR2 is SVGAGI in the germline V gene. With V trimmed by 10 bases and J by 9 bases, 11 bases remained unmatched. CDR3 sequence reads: CATSTSGILGEQFF. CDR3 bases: TGTGCCACCTCGACTAGCGGGATTTTGGGTGAGCAGTTCTTC.